The rows below give T cell receptor beta chains drawn from one sample of a study of beta chain features in type 1 diabetes. Repertoires were generated with immunoSEQ multiplex PCR, while TCRdb's copy carries only in-frame clones and drops some. The table has 250,000 to 350,000 clones, 14% seen once. The sequenced sample was central memory CD4+ T cells from blood. These receptors came from a man younger than 45 in good health. Each CDR3 is given with its conserved first and last residue. A D gene is named only where the DNA matches it firmly. The size of a clone is reported for some rows only, either as once, few or many, or as a class for expanded clones.

J gene: TRBJ2-3
D gene: .
clone size: .
V gene: TRBV7-2
CDR3 protein: CASTEQLRSPADTQYF
CDR3 DNA: TGTGCCAGCACCGAACAACTCCGTTCCCCCGCAGATACGCAGTATTTT

J gene: TRBJ1-5
D gene: .
clone size: few
V gene: TRBV4-1
CDR3 protein: CASSPRTGGNQPQHF
CDR3 DNA: TGCGCCAGCAGCCCAAGGACGGGGGGCAATCAGCCCCAGCATTTT

J gene: TRBJ2-3
D gene: .
clone size: .
V gene: TRBV12-5
CDR3 protein: CASASSDTAGDTQYF
CDR3 DNA: TGTGCTAGCGCAAGTTCCGACACTGCGGGAGATACGCAGTATTTT

J gene: TRBJ2-2
D gene: TRBD2
clone size: few
V gene: TRBV5-4
CDR3 protein: CASSAGGSVTGELFF
CDR3 DNA: TGTGCCAGCAGCGCCGGGGGGAGCGTGACCGGGGAGCTGTTTTTT

J gene: TRBJ2-3
D gene: .
clone size: .
V gene: TRBV29-1
CDR3 protein: CSVDMWTTDTQYF
CDR3 DNA: TGCAGCGTTGATATGTGGACCACAGATACGCAGTATTTT

J gene: TRBJ1-1
D gene: TRBD1
clone size: .
V gene: TRBV7-2
CDR3 protein: CASSPRQGRRDTEAFF
CDR3 DNA: TGTGCCAGCAGCCCTAGACAGGGGCGGAGGGACACTGAAGCTTTCTTT

J gene: TRBJ1-1
D gene: .
clone size: .
V gene: TRBV10-3
CDR3 protein: CAISESGQLNTEAFF
CDR3 DNA: TGTGCCATCAGTGAGTCAGGACAGCTGAACACTGAAGCTTTCTTT

J gene: TRBJ1-1
D gene: .
clone size: few
V gene: TRBV2
CDR3 protein: CASSGLNEAFF
CDR3 DNA: TGTGCCAGCAGTGGGCTTAATGAAGCTTTCTTT

J gene: TRBJ2-5
D gene: .
clone size: few
V gene: TRBV7-7
CDR3 protein: CASSPLQSPTQYF
CDR3 DNA: TGTGCCAGCAGCCCTCTACAGAGTCCGACCCAGTACTTC

J gene: TRBJ2-1
D gene: .
clone size: few
V gene: TRBV25-1
CDR3 protein: CASSDESTGAYNEQFF
CDR3 DNA: TGTGCCAGCAGTGACGAATCGACCGGGGCCTACAATGAGCAGTTCTTC

J gene: TRBJ2-1
D gene: TRBD2
clone size: many
V gene: TRBV5-4
CDR3 protein: CASSEGTSSYNEQFF
CDR3 DNA: TGTGCCAGCAGCGAAGGGACTAGCTCCTACAATGAGCAGTTCTTC

J gene: TRBJ2-3
D gene: TRBD2
clone size: .
V gene: TRBV29-1
CDR3 protein: CSVEVGGSFTDTQYF
CDR3 DNA: TGCAGCGTTGAAGTGGGCGGGAGCTTCACAGATACGCAGTATTTT

J gene: TRBJ2-1
D gene: .
clone size: .
V gene: TRBV7-9
CDR3 protein: CASSQGWRTEQFF
CDR3 DNA: TGCGCCAGCAGCCAAGGATGGAGAACTGAGCAGTTCTTC

J gene: TRBJ2-1
D gene: TRBD1
clone size: .
V gene: TRBV2
CDR3 protein: CASQTGGRYEQFF
CDR3 DNA: TGTGCCAGCCAGACAGGGGGCAGATATGAGCAGTTCTTC

J gene: TRBJ2-3
D gene: .
clone size: few
V gene: TRBV4-3
CDR3 protein: CASSQDLRKDTQYF
CDR3 DNA: TGCGCCAGCAGCCAAGATCTACGAAAGGATACGCAGTATTTT

J gene: TRBJ2-5
D gene: TRBD1
clone size: .
V gene: TRBV5-4
CDR3 protein: CASSATGAETQYF
CDR3 DNA: TGTGCCAGCAGCGCCACAGGGGCAGAGACCCAGTACTTC

J gene: TRBJ2-3
D gene: .
clone size: few
V gene: TRBV11-1
CDR3 protein: CASSLGGTGTDTQYF
CDR3 DNA: TGTGCCAGCAGCTTGGGCGGGACCGGCACAGATACGCAGTATTTT

J gene: TRBJ1-2
D gene: TRBD1
clone size: .
V gene: TRBV4-3
CDR3 protein: CASSQDLSRQGRSYGYTF
CDR3 DNA: TGCGCCAGCAGCCAAGATCTTAGTAGACAGGGGCGAAGCTATGGCTACACCTTC

J gene: TRBJ2-4
D gene: TRBD2
clone size: few
V gene: TRBV7-2
CDR3 protein: CASSLGGRGSSIQYF
CDR3 DNA: TGTGCCAGCAGCTTGGGCGGGAGGGGGTCTAGCATTCAGTACTTC

J gene: TRBJ1-5
D gene: TRBD1
clone size: .
V gene: TRBV18
CDR3 protein: CASSSSDRVANPPQHF
CDR3 DNA: TGTGCCAGCTCATCTTCGGACAGGGTGGCCAATCCGCCCCAGCATTTT

J gene: TRBJ1-1
D gene: TRBD1
clone size: .
V gene: TRBV19
CDR3 protein: CAIRDRGNTEAFF
CDR3 DNA: TGTGCCATCCGGGACAGGGGGAACACTGAAGCTTTCTTT

J gene: TRBJ2-5
D gene: TRBD1
clone size: .
V gene: TRBV6-1
CDR3 protein: CATRDRTEETQYF
CDR3 DNA: TGTGCCACCCGGGACAGGACTGAAGAGACCCAGTACTTC

J gene: TRBJ1-1
D gene: .
clone size: .
V gene: TRBV30
CDR3 protein: CAWSVPNTEAFF
CDR3 DNA: TGTGCCTGGAGTGTTCCCAACACTGAAGCTTTCTTT

J gene: TRBJ1-1
D gene: .
clone size: .
V gene: TRBV7-9
CDR3 protein: CASSFQARNTEAFF
CDR3 DNA: TGTGCCAGCAGCTTTCAAGCGCGGAACACTGAAGCTTTCTTT

J gene: TRBJ2-2
D gene: .
clone size: few
V gene: TRBV5-6
CDR3 protein: CASSPHRTANTGELFF
CDR3 DNA: TGTGCCAGCAGCCCACACCGGACCGCGAACACCGGGGAGCTGTTTTTT

J gene: TRBJ1-1
D gene: .
clone size: .
V gene: TRBV6-6
CDR3 protein: CACRRGPNTEAFF
CDR3 DNA: TGTGCCTGCCGACGGGGTCCGAACACTGAAGCTTTCTTT

J gene: TRBJ1-1
D gene: .
clone size: .
V gene: TRBV7-9
CDR3 protein: CASSWTVGEAFF
CDR3 DNA: TGTGCCAGCAGCTGGACAGTTGGTGAAGCTTTCTTT

J gene: TRBJ2-1
D gene: TRBD2
clone size: .
V gene: TRBV9
CDR3 protein: CASSVATTSGAGEQFF
CDR3 DNA: TGTGCCAGCAGCGTAGCTACAACTAGCGGGGCGGGTGAGCAGTTCTTC

J gene: TRBJ1-2
D gene: TRBD1
clone size: few
V gene: TRBV6-5
CDR3 protein: CASNTRQGYGYTF
CDR3 DNA: TGTGCCAGCAATACAAGACAGGGGTATGGCTACACCTTC

J gene: TRBJ2-3
D gene: .
clone size: few
V gene: TRBV7-8
CDR3 protein: CASSSFGLPDTQYF
CDR3 DNA: TGTGCCAGCAGCTCGTTCGGACTCCCAGATACGCAGTATTTT

J gene: TRBJ2-1
D gene: TRBD2
clone size: many
V gene: TRBV19
CDR3 protein: CASSIGLAGVNEQFF
CDR3 DNA: TGTGCCAGTAGTATAGGTCTAGCGGGAGTTAATGAGCAGTTCTTC

J gene: TRBJ2-1
D gene: .
clone size: .
V gene: TRBV7-2
CDR3 protein: CASSPYGQSYNEQFF
CDR3 DNA: TGTGCCAGCAGCCCATACGGGCAGTCCTACAATGAGCAGTTCTTC

J gene: TRBJ1-5
D gene: .
clone size: few
V gene: TRBV4-2
CDR3 protein: CASRSDDGGGQPQHF
CDR3 DNA: TGTGCCAGCCGCTCGGATGACGGTGGAGGTCAGCCCCAGCATTTT

J gene: TRBJ1-5
D gene: TRBD1
clone size: .
V gene: TRBV27
CDR3 protein: CASSSGGLRDQPQHF
CDR3 DNA: TGTGCCAGCAGTTCAGGGGGTCTTCGGGATCAGCCCCAGCATTTT

J gene: TRBJ2-5
D gene: .
clone size: .
V gene: TRBV14
CDR3 protein: CASSQEQAETQYF
CDR3 DNA: TGTGCCAGCAGCCAGGAGCAAGCGGAGACCCAGTACTTC

J gene: TRBJ2-5
D gene: .
clone size: .
V gene: TRBV6-1
CDR3 protein: CASSRDWQETQYF
CDR3 DNA: TGTGCCAGCAGCAGGGACTGGCAAGAGACCCAGTACTTC

J gene: TRBJ2-3
D gene: .
clone size: few
V gene: TRBV7-7
CDR3 protein: CASSLVGGDTQYF
CDR3 DNA: TGTGCTAGCAGCTTAGTCGGAGGGGATACGCAGTATTTT

J gene: TRBJ2-7
D gene: .
clone size: .
V gene: TRBV5-1
CDR3 protein: CASSFLALSYEQYF
CDR3 DNA: TGCGCCAGCAGCTTCTTGGCCCTCTCCTACGAGCAGTACTTC

J gene: TRBJ2-7
D gene: .
clone size: .
V gene: TRBV7-9
CDR3 protein: CASSLAYYEQYF
CDR3 DNA: TGTGCCAGCAGCTTAGCATATTACGAGCAGTACTTC

J gene: TRBJ2-2
D gene: .
clone size: few
V gene: TRBV2
CDR3 protein: CASSWAEVTGELFF
CDR3 DNA: TGTGCCAGCAGTTGGGCTGAGGTAACCGGGGAGCTGTTTTTT

J gene: TRBJ2-7
D gene: TRBD1
clone size: few
V gene: TRBV29-1
CDR3 protein: CSGTGDSYEQYF
CDR3 DNA: TGCAGCGGGACAGGCGATTCCTACGAGCAGTACTTC

J gene: TRBJ2-5
D gene: .
clone size: few
V gene: TRBV25-1
CDR3 protein: CASRGPGGETQYF
CDR3 DNA: TGTGCCAGCAGAGGGCCCGGGGGAGAGACCCAGTACTTC

J gene: TRBJ1-1
D gene: .
clone size: .
V gene: TRBV9
CDR3 protein: CASSAHRNTEAFF
CDR3 DNA: TGTGCCAGCAGCGCTCACAGGAACACTGAAGCTTTCTTT

J gene: TRBJ1-4
D gene: .
clone size: few
V gene: TRBV21-1
CDR3 protein: CASSTQVGLMKNCFF
CDR3 DNA: .

J gene: TRBJ2-1
D gene: .
clone size: .
V gene: TRBV6-5
CDR3 protein: CASGDLEQFF
CDR3 DNA: TGTGCCAGCGGTGATCTTGAGCAGTTCTTC

J gene: TRBJ1-3
D gene: .
clone size: once
V gene: TRBV6-5
CDR3 protein: CASSYLQLSGNTIYF
CDR3 DNA: TGTGCCAGCAGTTACTTACAGCTCTCTGGAAACACCATATATTTT

J gene: TRBJ2-1
D gene: TRBD1
clone size: .
V gene: TRBV6-1
CDR3 protein: CASSHGTGTSEQFF
CDR3 DNA: TGTGCCAGCAGTCACGGGACAGGGACGAGTGAGCAGTTCTTC

J gene: TRBJ2-2
D gene: .
clone size: few
V gene: TRBV11-3
CDR3 protein: CASSRGSDTGELFF
CDR3 DNA: TGTGCCAGCAGCCGCGGGTCTGACACCGGGGAGCTGTTTTTT

J gene: TRBJ1-1
D gene: .
clone size: few
V gene: TRBV11-2
CDR3 protein: CASSLGMALSTEAFF
CDR3 DNA: TGTGCCAGCAGCTTAGGTATGGCCCTCAGCACTGAAGCTTTCTTT

J gene: TRBJ2-5
D gene: .
clone size: .
V gene: TRBV9
CDR3 protein: CASSVQPGQGGETQYF
CDR3 DNA: TGTGCCAGCAGCGTACAGCCCGGGCAGGGGGGAGAGACCCAGTACTTC

J gene: TRBJ2-3
D gene: TRBD2
clone size: few
V gene: TRBV29-1
CDR3 protein: CSGRTSGGTDTQYF
CDR3 DNA: TGCAGCGGGCGGACTAGCGGGGGCACAGATACGCAGTATTTT

J gene: TRBJ1-1
D gene: TRBD1
clone size: few
V gene: TRBV30
CDR3 protein: CAWSLGQLVNTEAFF
CDR3 DNA: TGTGCCTGGAGTTTGGGACAGCTGGTGAACACTGAAGCTTTCTTT

J gene: TRBJ1-1
D gene: TRBD1
clone size: .
V gene: TRBV18
CDR3 protein: CASSPFDREAFF
CDR3 DNA: TGTGCCAGCTCACCATTCGACAGGGAGGCTTTCTTT

J gene: TRBJ2-5
D gene: TRBD2
clone size: many
V gene: TRBV10-3
CDR3 protein: CAISASGGEETQYF
CDR3 DNA: TGTGCCATCAGTGCTAGCGGGGGTGAAGAGACCCAGTACTTC